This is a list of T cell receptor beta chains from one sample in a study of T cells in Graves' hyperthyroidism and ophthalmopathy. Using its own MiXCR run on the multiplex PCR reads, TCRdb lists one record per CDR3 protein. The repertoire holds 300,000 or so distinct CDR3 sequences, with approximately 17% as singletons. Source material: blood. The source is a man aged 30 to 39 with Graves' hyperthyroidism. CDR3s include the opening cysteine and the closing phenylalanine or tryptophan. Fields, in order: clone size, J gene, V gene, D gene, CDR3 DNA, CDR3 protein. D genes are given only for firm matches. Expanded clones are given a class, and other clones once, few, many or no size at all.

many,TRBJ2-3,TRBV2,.,TGTGCCAGCAGTGACTCAGTTAGCACAGATACGCAGTATTTT,CASSDSVSTDTQYF
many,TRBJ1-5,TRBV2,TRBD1,TGTGCCAGCAGTTTACAGGGGGCATTGGACAATCAGCCCCAGCATTTT,CASSLQGALDNQPQHF
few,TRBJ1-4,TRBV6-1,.,TGTGCCAGCAGTGATAGGGGGATCAAAAAACTGTTTTTT,CASSDRGIKKLFF
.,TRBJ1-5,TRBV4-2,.,TGTGCCAGCAGCCAAGACAGCAGGGGTGGACTGGGCAATCAGCCCCAGCATTTT,CASSQDSRGGLGNQPQHF
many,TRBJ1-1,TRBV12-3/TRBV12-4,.,TGTGCCAGCAGTGCCCACCTCCGGACTGAAGCTTTCTTT,CASSAHLRTEAFF
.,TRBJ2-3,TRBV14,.,TGTGCCAGCAGCCGTTACCATCTAGCGACGACCACAGATACGCAGTATTTT,CASSRYHLATTTDTQYF
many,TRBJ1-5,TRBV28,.,TGTGCCAGCAGTTTTACCAATCAGCCCCAGCATTTT,CASSFTNQPQHF
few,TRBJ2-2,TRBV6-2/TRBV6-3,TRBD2,TGTGCCAGCAGTTATGAGCGGGAGGGCCCCTCGAACACCGGGGAGCTGTTTTTT,CASSYEREGPSNTGELFF
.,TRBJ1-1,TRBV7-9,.,TGTGCCAGCAGCAAGGGCGGGAGGGTGATGAACACTGAAGCTTTCTTT,CASSKGGRVMNTEAFF
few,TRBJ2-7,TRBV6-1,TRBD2,TGTGCCAGCAGTGAACAGCTAGCGGGGGCCCCCCCCCCCTACGAGCAGTACTTC,CASSEQLAGAPPPYEQYF
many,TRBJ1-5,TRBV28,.,TGTGCCGCAGGAGGTCAGGTCAGCAATCAGCCCCAGCATTTT,CAAGGQVSNQPQHF
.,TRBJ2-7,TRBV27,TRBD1,TGTGCCAGCAGTGGCGGACAGGGGCCTGGGGGCTCCTACGAGCAGTACTTC,CASSGGQGPGGSYEQYF
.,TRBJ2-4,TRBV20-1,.,TGCAGTGCTATTGTCCGCGGGTCAGCCAAAAACATTCAGTACTTC,CSAIVRGSAKNIQYF
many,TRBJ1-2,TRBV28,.,TGTGCCAGCAGCCTACCTGCGGCGATTGACGGCTACACCTTC,CASSLPAAIDGYTF
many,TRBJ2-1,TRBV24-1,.,TGTGCCACCAGTGATTTTAGTGAGCAGTTCTTC,CATSDFSEQFF
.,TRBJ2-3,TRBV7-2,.,TGTGCCAGCAGCTTCCGCGCTAGCGAGAGTTATACGCAGTATTTT,CASSFRASESYTQYF